This T cell receptor beta chain appears in the sequencing data of a study of blood T cell repertoires in COVID-19. Study-wide context: Researchers got acute and convalescent COVID-19 samples from the United States, Italy and Spain.

Germline CDR1 and CDR2: LGHDT and YNNKEL (reference sequence). V lost 4 bases, J lost 7 bases, and 16 bases lay in between. This CDR3 region has 14 residues. This clone has only a few counts. This table comes from immunoSEQ multiplex PCR, and its TCRdb copy is limited to in-frame clones, with some not included. The sample records roughly 100,000 clones, 87% being singletons. The receptor was isolated from a human donor in a cohort sampled during active COVID-19. J is TRBJ1-1 and V is TRBV3-1 (or the pseudogene TRBV3-2); tentatively, D is TRBD1 (6 bases). Sequenced: peripheral blood. The CDR3 reads CASSPAGGRGEAFF. The CDR3 region has the DNA TGTGCCAGCAGCCCTGCGGGGGGGCGCGGTGAAGCTTTCTTT.